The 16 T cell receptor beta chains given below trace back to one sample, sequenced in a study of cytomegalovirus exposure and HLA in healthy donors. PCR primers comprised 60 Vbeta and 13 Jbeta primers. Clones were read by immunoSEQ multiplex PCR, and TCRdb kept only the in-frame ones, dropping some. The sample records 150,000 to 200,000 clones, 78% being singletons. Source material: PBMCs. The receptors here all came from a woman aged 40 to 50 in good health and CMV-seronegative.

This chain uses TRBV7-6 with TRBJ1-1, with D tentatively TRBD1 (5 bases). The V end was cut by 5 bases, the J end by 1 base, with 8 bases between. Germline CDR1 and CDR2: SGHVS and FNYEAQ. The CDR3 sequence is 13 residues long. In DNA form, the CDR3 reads TGTGCCAGCAGCGTCAGGGCGAACACTGAAGCTTTCTTT. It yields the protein CASSVRANTEAFF.

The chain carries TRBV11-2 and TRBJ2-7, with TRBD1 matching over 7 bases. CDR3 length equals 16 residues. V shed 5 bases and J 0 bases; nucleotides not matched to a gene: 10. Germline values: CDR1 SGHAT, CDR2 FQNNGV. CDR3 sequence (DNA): TGTGCCAGCAGCACCTACAGGGGTTTAAACTCCTACGAGCAGTACTTC. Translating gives CASSTYRGLNSYEQYF.

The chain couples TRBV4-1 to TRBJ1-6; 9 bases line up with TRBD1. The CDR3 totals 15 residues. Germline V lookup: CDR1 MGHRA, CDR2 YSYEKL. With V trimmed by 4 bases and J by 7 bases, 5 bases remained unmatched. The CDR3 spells CASSPQGQGNSPLHF. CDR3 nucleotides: TGCGCCAGCAGCCCCCAAGGACAGGGGAATTCACCCCTCCACTTT.

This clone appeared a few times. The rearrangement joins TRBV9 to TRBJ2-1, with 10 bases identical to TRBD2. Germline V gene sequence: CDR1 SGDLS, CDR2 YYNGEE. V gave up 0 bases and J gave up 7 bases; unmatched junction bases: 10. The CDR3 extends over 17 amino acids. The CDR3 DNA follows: TGTGCCAGCAGCGTAGGGGGGGGAGCGGGGGGGCGTAATGAGCAGTTCTTC. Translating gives CASSVGGGAGGRNEQFF.

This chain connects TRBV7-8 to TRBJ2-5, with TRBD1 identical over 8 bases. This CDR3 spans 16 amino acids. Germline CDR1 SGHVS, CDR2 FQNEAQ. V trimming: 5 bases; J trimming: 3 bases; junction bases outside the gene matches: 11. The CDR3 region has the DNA TGTGCCAGCAGCCCGCGACAGGGGTCGCGCAAAGAGACCCAGTACTTC. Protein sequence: CASSPRQGSRKETQYF.

The CDR3 is CASSPAEFATNEKLFF. Here the CDR3 DNA reads TGTGCCAGCAGTCCCGCGGAGTTTGCAACTAATGAAAAACTGTTTTTT. The chain combines TRBV28 with TRBJ1-4, with unresolved D. The V end was cut by 5 bases, the J end by 0 bases, with 13 bases between. Germline loops: CDR1 MDHEN, CDR2 SYDVKM. This CDR3 comprises 16 residues.

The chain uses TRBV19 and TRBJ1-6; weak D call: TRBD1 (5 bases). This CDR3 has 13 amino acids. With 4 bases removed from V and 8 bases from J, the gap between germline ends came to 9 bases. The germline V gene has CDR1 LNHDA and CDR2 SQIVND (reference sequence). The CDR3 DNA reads TGTGCCAGTAGTAGCCCGGGGGATTCACCCCTCCACTTT. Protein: CASSSPGDSPLHF.

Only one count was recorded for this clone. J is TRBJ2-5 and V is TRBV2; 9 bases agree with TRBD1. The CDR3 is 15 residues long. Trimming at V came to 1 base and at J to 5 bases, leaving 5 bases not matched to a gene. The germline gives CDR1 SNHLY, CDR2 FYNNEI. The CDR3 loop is CASSEDRGLLETQYF. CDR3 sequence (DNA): TGTGCCAGCAGTGAAGACAGGGGGCTGTTGGAGACCCAGTACTTC. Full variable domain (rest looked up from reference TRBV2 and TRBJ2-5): EPEVTQTPSHQVTQMGQEVILRCVPISNHLYFYWYRQILGQKVEFLVSFYNNEISEKSEIFDDQFSVERPDGSNFTLKIRSTKLEDSAMYFCASSEDRGLLETQYFGPGTRLLVL.

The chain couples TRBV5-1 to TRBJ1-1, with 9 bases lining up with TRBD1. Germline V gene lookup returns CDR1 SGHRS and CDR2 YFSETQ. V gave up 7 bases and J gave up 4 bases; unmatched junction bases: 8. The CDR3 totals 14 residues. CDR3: CASGEQGAGTEAFF. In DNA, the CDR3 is TGCGCCAGCGGCGAACAGGGGGCGGGCACTGAAGCTTTCTTT.

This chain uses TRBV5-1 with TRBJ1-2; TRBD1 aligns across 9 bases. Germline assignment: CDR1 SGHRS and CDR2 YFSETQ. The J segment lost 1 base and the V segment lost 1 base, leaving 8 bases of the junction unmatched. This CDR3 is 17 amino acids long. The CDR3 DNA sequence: TGCGCCAGCAGCTTGACAGGGGGCTTGACTGGTAACTATGGCTACACCTTC. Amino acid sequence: CASSLTGGLTGNYGYTF.

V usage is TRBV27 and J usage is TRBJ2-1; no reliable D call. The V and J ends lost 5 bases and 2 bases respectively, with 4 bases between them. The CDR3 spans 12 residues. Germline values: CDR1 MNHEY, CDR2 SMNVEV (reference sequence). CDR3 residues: CASSRAYNEQFF. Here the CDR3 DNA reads TGTGCCAGCAGTCGGGCCTACAATGAGCAGTTCTTC.

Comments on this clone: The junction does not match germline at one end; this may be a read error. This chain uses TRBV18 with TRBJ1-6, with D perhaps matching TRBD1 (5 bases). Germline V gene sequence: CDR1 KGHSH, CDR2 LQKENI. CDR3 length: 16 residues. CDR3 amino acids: CARSPGPGASGSPLHF. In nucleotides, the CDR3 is TGTGCCCGCTCACCGGGCCCCGGGGCTAGCGGATCACCCCTCCACTTT.

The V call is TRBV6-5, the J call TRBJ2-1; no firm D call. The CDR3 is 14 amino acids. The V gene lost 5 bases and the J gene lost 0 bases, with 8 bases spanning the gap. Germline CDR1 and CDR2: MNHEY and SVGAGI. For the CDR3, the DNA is TGTGCCAGCAGTCCCCTTTCCTCCTACAATGAGCAGTTCTTC. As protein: CASSPLSSYNEQFF.

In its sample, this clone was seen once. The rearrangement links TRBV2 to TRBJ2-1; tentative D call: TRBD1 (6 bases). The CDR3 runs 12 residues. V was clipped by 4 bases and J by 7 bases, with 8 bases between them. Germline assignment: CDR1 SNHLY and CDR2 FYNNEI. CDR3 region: CASSVQGNEQFF. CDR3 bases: TGTGCCAGCAGTGTGCAGGGGAATGAGCAGTTCTTC.

The CDR3 spells CASSPGTGGSLYGYTF. The CDR3 bases are TGTGCCAGCAGCCCCGGGACAGGGGGCAGTCTCTATGGCTACACCTTC. V usage is TRBV7-2 and J usage is TRBJ1-2, with TRBD1 matching over 12 bases. CDR3 length equals 16 residues. The germline gives CDR1 SGHTA, CDR2 FQGNSA. V was clipped by 5 bases and J by 4 bases; unmatched bases: 8.

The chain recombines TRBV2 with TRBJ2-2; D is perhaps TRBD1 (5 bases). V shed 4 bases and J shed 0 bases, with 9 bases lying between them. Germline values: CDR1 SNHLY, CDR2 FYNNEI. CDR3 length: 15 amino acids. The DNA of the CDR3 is TGTGCCAGCAGTGGGACGACAGCGAACACCGGGGAGCTGTTTTTT. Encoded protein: CASSGTTANTGELFF.